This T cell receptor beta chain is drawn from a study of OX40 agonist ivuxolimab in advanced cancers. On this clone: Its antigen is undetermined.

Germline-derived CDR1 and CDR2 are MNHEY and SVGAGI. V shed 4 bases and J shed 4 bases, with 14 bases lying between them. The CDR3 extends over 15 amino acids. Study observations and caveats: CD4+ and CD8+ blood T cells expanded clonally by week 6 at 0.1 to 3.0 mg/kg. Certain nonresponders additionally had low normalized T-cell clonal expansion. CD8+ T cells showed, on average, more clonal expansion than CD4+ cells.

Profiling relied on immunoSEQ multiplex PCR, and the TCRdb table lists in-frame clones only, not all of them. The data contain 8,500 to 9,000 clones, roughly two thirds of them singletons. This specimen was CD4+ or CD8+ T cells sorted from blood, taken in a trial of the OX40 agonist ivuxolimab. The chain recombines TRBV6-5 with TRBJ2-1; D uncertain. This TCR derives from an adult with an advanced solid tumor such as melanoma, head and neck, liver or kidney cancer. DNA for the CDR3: TGTGCCAGCAGTTCGGAAGGGCGTCGGTACAATGAGCAGTTCTTC. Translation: CASSSEGRRYNEQFF.